Listed here is a single TCR beta chain. The sample is drawn from a study of cytomegalovirus exposure and HLA in healthy donors. J lost 8 bases, V lost 6 bases, and 9 bases had no gene match. Germline CDR1 reads KGHSH; CDR2 reads LQKENI. The CDR3 has 13 amino acids. Primers for the PCR totalled 60 Vbeta and 13 Jbeta. Profiled with immunoSEQ multiplex PCR; TCRdb holds only in-frame clones, not every one. The repertoire holds 100,000 to 120,000 clones, with around 77% as singletons. Sample: PBMCs. This receptor was obtained from a woman younger than 45 in good health and CMV-seropositive. The chain employs TRBV18 and TRBJ1-2, with 7 nucleotides matching TRBD1. CDR3 bases: TGTGCCAGCTCTTCGACAGGGACGGCCGGCTACACCTTC. This gives the protein CASSSTGTAGYTF.